This TCR beta chain is from a study of blood T cell repertoires in COVID-19. Study-level information: Specimens from acute and convalescent COVID-19 originated in the United States, Italy and Spain. T cells, B-cell-depleted T cells, or PBMCs supplied cDNA or gDNA.

In the original processing: Estimates of nucleated cell counts were drawn from the amplification of reference gene primers. TCRdb's copy holds only in-frame clones and misses some; the assay was immunoSEQ multiplex PCR. V and J calls and clone size follow that table, whereas D and trimming were derived from the DNA. The sample holds tens of thousands of clones, about 92% seen once. V was shortened by 8 bases and J by 1 base, with 7 bases between the two germline ends. This CDR3 contains 12 residues. Germline CDR1 KGHDR, CDR2 SFDVKD. Specimen: peripheral blood. The chain is built from TRBV24-1 and TRBJ1-1, with no clear D. The clonotype originates from a human donor in a cohort sampled during active COVID-19. CDR3 sequence reads: CATMRENTEAFF. The CDR3, as DNA: TGTGCCACCATGAGGGAGAACACTGAAGCTTTCTTT.